These T cell receptor beta chains were read from a single sample in a study of T cell repertoires in cytomegalovirus infection. No cognate antigen is known for these TCRs. TCRdb recomputed calls from the reads with MiXCR, one row per CDR3 protein. The sample shows around 360,000 distinct CDR3 sequences, around a third of them seen only once. The sample consisted of cultured PBMCs, taken from culture after CMV antigen stimulation. These receptors were collected from a human donor in good health (CMV status not recorded). Some clones in this sample may be carry-over from other donors' samples. Each CDR3 is given with its conserved first and last residue. The D gene is left open where the match is weak. Size is omitted from some rows. Given values are once, few, many or a class for expanded clones.

>13|TRBD1|TRBJ1-4|-|TRBV30
CAYSTGANEKLFF
TGTGCCTATTCGACAGGGGCTAATGAAAAACTGTTTTTT
>14|-|TRBJ1-4|few|TRBV5-4
CASSLSGANEKLFF
TGTGCCAGCAGCTTGAGTGGGGCCAATGAAAAACTGTTTTTT
>13|-|TRBJ1-2|-|TRBV7-2
CASSLAPGGSRTF
TGTGCCAGCAGCTTAGCACCGGGGGGTTCTCGGACCTTC
>13|-|TRBJ1-5|-|TRBV5-1
CASSLGQSQPQHF
TGCGCCAGCAGCTTGGGGCAAAGTCAGCCCCAGCATTTT
>13|-|TRBJ2-7|-|TRBV28
CASSPDLLYEQYF
TGTGCCAGCAGTCCTGACCTCCTCTACGAGCAGTACTTC
>13|-|TRBJ2-5|-|TRBV7-8
CASTLRGQETQYF
TGTGCCAGCACACTCCGGGGCCAAGAGACCCAGTACTTC
>15|TRBD2|TRBJ2-5|many|TRBV7-2
CASSPQQLARETQYF
TGTGCCAGCAGCCCACAACAACTAGCGAGAGAGACCCAGTACTTC
>14|-|TRBJ2-1|-|TRBV24-1
CATSDYGPYNEQFF
TGTGCCACCAGTGATTACGGGCCCTACAATGAGCAGTTCTTC
>15|-|TRBJ2-1|-|TRBV28
CASRRGAVSYNEQFF
TGTGCCAGCAGGCGAGGGGCAGTCTCCTACAATGAGCAGTTCTTC
>17|TRBD1|TRBJ1-6|-|TRBV6-5
CASSLGQGTIYNSPLHF
TGTGCCAGCAGCCTCGGACAGGGGACCATCTATAATTCACCCCTCCACTTT
>15|-|TRBJ1-5|-|TRBV12-3/TRBV12-4
CASSQGREGGQPQHF
TGTGCCAGCAGCCAAGGACGGGAAGGGGGACAGCCCCAGCATTTT
>17|TRBD2|TRBJ2-5|many|TRBV7-2
CASSLRPSGTTQETQYF
TGTGCCAGCAGCTTAAGGCCTAGCGGGACGACCCAAGAGACCCAGTACTTC
>12|-|TRBJ1-2|once|TRBV20-1
CSARESQYGYTF
TGCAGTGCTAGAGAGTCTCAGTATGGCTACACCTTC
>13|-|TRBJ2-2|few|TRBV7-2
CASSLDLVTVLFF
TGTGCCAGCAGCTTAGATCTCGTAACCGTGCTGTTTTTT
>17|TRBD2|TRBJ2-1|-|TRBV7-6
CASSPLGRASGYNEQFF
TGTGCCAGCAGCCCCCTTGGACGGGCTAGCGGGTACAATGAGCAGTTCTTC